These 10 T cell receptor beta chains were all obtained from the same sample, sequenced in a study of blood T cell repertoires in COVID-19. TCRdb's copy holds only in-frame clones and misses some; the assay was immunoSEQ multiplex PCR. Of some 290,000 clones listed, about 76% are singletons. Source material: peripheral blood. These receptors were obtained from a woman aged 60-70 years with active or convalescent COVID-19.

The chain joins TRBV7-2 to TRBJ1-5; D is unclear. The germline gives CDR1 SGHTA, CDR2 FQGNSA. CDR3 size: 13 residues. V dropped 3 bases and J dropped 5 bases, with 8 bases sitting between them. The CDR3 reads CASSFSSDQPQHF. DNA of the CDR3: TGTGCCAGCAGCTTTTCCTCCGATCAGCCCCAGCATTTT.

The chain is built from TRBV3-1 (or the pseudogene TRBV3-2) and TRBJ1-1; 8 nucleotides agree with TRBD1. The CDR3 has 14 residues. Germline assignment: CDR1 LGHDT and CDR2 YNNKEL (reference sequence). The V gene end was trimmed by 4 bases and the J gene end by 5 bases; junction bases not matched to a gene: 6. The CDR3 coding sequence is TGTGCCAGCAGCCTCGGACAGGGTGGGACTGAAGCTTTCTTT. This gives the protein CASSLGQGGTEAFF.

The count of this clone is one. The V gene is TRBV9, the J gene TRBJ2-3; the match to TRBD2 covers 9 bases. This CDR3 spans 16 amino acids. V gave up 1 base and J gave up 0 bases; unmatched junction bases: 3. CDR1 is SGDLS and CDR2 is YYNGEE in the germline V gene. CDR3 sequence reads: CASSVLSGGSTDTQYF. CDR3 DNA: TGTGCCAGCAGCGTACTCAGCGGGGGGAGCACAGATACGCAGTATTTT.

The rearrangement links TRBV15 to TRBJ1-5; TRBD1 is a possible D gene (5 bases). CDR1 and CDR2 from the germline V gene are LNHNV and YYDKDF (reference sequence). The CDR3 consists of 15 residues. Trimming removed 0 bases from V and 7 bases from J, with 13 bases in between. The CDR3 loop is CATSRDEAGPQPQHF. CDR3 coding DNA: TGTGCCACCAGCAGAGATGAGGCAGGGCCCCAGCCCCAGCATTTT.

In this sample, this clone turned up a few times. V gene TRBV30 combines with J gene TRBJ2-1, with a weak D call TRBD1 (6 bases). CDR1 is GTSNPN and CDR2 is SVGIG in the germline V gene (reference sequence). V lost 4 bases, J lost 3 bases, and 16 bases lay in between. The CDR3 has 15 residues. CDR3 DNA sequence: TGTGCCTGGAACCGGGACATCTCACACTACAATGAGCAGTTCTTC. Translation: CAWNRDISHYNEQFF.

The chain joins TRBV12-3 or TRBV12-4 to TRBJ2-7; 8 nucleotides agree with TRBD1. The CDR3 is 13 residues long. V gave up 6 bases and J gave up 2 bases; unmatched junction bases: 3. CDR3 in amino acids: CASRRQGTYEQYF. CDR3 DNA sequence: TGTGCCAGCAGAAGACAGGGGACCTACGAGCAGTACTTC.

The CDR3 nucleotides read TGTGCCAGCAGCTCAGCCGGGACTAGCTCCTACAATGAGCAGTTCTTC. It translates to CASSSAGTSSYNEQFF. The chain combines TRBV7-9 with TRBJ2-1; 8 bases line up with TRBD2. The length of the CDR3 is 16 residues. Per germline, CDR1 SEHNR and CDR2 FQNEAQ (reference sequence). J was trimmed by 0 bases and V by 4 bases; bases with no gene match: 5. The full variable domain, completed using reference TRBV7-9 and TRBJ2-1, is DTGVSQNPRHKITKRGQNVTFRCDPISEHNRLYWYRQTLGQGPEFLTYFQNEAQLEKSRLLSDRFSAERPKGSFSTLEIQRTEQGDSAMYLCASSSAGTSSYNEQFFGPGTRLTVL.

The chain uses TRBV3-1 (or the pseudogene TRBV3-2) and TRBJ1-1, with D perhaps TRBD1 (6 bases). The germline V gene has CDR1 LGHDT and CDR2 YNNKEL (reference sequence). V was cut by 1 base and J by 0 bases, with 21 bases left in between. The length of the CDR3 is 19 residues. The CDR3 spells CASSQGQEDRAFMNTEAFF. CDR3 sequence (DNA): TGTGCCAGCAGCCAAGGGCAGGAGGACAGAGCTTTTATGAACACTGAAGCTTTCTTT.

The chain is built from TRBV9 and TRBJ2-3; the D is unclear. Trimming took off 3 bases at V and 10 bases at J, with 12 bases between the two ends. In germline, CDR1 is SGDLS, CDR2 YYNGEE. This CDR3 has 12 amino acids. The CDR3 region is CASSASSSAQYF. The CDR3 DNA sequence: TGTGCCAGCAGCGCTAGTAGTAGTGCGCAGTATTTT.

The chain carries TRBV6-2 or TRBV6-3 and TRBJ2-3; 10 bases match TRBD1. The V segment lost 2 bases and the J segment 3 bases; nucleotides outside the gene matches: 2. Germline V gives CDR1 MNHEY, CDR2 SVGEGT. The CDR3 runs 15 residues. In DNA form, the CDR3 reads TGTGCCAGCAGTTACCGGACAGGGGGAACAGATACGCAGTATTTT. Translating it yields CASSYRTGGTDTQYF.